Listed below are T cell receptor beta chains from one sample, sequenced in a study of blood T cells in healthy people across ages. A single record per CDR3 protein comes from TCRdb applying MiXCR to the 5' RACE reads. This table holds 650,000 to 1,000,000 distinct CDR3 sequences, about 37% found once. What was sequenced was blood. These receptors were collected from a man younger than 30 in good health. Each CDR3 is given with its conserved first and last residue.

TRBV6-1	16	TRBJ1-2	CASSEIWTATNYGYTF
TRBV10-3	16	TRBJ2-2	CAISPSLEANTGELFF
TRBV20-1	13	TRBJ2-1	CSASGTLADEQFF
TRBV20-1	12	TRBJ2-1	CSAIAGYDEQFF
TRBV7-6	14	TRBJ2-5	CASSFREKQETQYF
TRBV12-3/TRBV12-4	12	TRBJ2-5	CASSLAPVEQYF
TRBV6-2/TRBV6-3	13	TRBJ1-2	CASSPWDGPRYTF
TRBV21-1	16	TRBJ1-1	CASSLNLGARNTEAFF
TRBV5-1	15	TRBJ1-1	CASSPREGANTEAFF
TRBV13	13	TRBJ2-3	CASSLYFADTQYF
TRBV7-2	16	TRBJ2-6	CASSRRKESGANVLTF
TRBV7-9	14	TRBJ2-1	CASSLIGPRNEQFF
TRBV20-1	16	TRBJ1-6	CSAREGGRAFNSPLHF
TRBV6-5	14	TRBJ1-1	CASSQGVRGTEAFF
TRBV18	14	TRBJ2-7	CASSPTRGSYEQYF
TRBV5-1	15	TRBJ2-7	CASSLEGGSSYEQYF
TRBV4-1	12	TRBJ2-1	CASSLDDNEQFF
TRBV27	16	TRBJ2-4	CASSLDPSRAKNIQYF
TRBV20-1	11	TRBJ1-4	CSAYDEEKLFF
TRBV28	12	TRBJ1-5	CAEGGWNQPQHF
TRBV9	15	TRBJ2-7	CASSVTGTSIYEQYF
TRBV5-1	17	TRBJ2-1	CASSLEGLAGGRNEQFF
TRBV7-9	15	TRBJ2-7	CASSEIGTEPYEQYF
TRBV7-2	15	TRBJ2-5	CASSLVRGQEETQYF
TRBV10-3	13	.	CAIRGTTNYEQYF
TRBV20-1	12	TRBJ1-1	CSARGDPTEAFF
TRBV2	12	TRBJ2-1	CASSRGEETQFF
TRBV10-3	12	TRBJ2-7	CAISEKSYEQYF
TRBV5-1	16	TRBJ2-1	CASSLDGGGSYNEQFF
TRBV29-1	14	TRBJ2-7	CSVEVGTSSYEQYF
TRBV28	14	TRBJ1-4	CASTPPRQHEKLFF
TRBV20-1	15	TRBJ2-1	CSATDRDISYNEQFF
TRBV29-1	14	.	CSVEGQGVVNEQYF
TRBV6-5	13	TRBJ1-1	CVSLRVSPTEAFF
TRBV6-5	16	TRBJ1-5	CASSYSGRGGNQPQHF
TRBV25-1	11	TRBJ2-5	CASSGGNEQYF
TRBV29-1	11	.	CSVYGASEQYF
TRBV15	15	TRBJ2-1	CATSRVGTGTNEQFF
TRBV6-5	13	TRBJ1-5	CASRPQGKQPQHF
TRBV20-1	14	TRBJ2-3	CSVSGTSLQDTQYF
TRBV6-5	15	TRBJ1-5	CASSYSSRVNQPQHF
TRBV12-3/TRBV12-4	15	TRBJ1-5	CASSFGGDGNQPQHF